This T cell receptor beta chain appears in the sequencing data of a study of Ad26.COV2.S vaccination and SARS-CoV-2 variants (dated by TCRdb to the early 2020s). With respect to the entire study: TCRbeta repertoire sequencing was used to assess the specificity and breadth of SARS-CoV-2-reactive T cell receptors after Ad26.COV2.S vaccination. The TCR-sequenced set comprised around 30 samples: around 20 Ad26.COV2.S vaccine recipients, 5 placebo recipients and 8 SARS-CoV-2 convalescent individuals. Overall results and qualifications from the work: The authors noted that the TCR breadth and depth analyses may have underestimated total T cell responses. After vaccination, substantial breadth of spike-specific CD8+ and CD4+ T cell responses was reported. Vaccine and placebo recipients had similar non-spike TCR breadth, a finding consistent with the vaccine containing only spike. Higher spike-specific TCR breadth was observed in Ad26.COV2.S recipients than in placebo recipients (P = 0.0014).

As to this clone: The antigen this receptor binds is unknown. The input lacks base qualities; no much larger clone sits a single base away.

The time point label corresponds to: individuals recovered from natural SARS-CoV-2 infection. TCRbeta CDR3 regions were sequenced with the immunoSEQ Assay. After extraction, genomic DNA underwent amplification by bias-controlled multiplex PCR, followed by high-throughput sequencing. Processing in the source paper ran as follows. To quantify the absolute abundance of each unique TCRbeta CDR3 region, sequences were collapsed and filtered. T cell fraction was estimated by normalizing TCRbeta template counts to usable DNA, with usable DNA measured through amplification of reference genes found in all nucleated cells. Repertoire TCRs were annotated as SARS-CoV-2-specific by exact matching of V gene, CDR3 amino acid sequence and J gene to a known reactive TCR set. The reference SARS-CoV-2 TCR set was derived from MIRA and filtered for enrichment in COVID-19-positive ImmuneCODE repertoires, a step that removed public or cross-reactive TCRs. Using the MIRA antigens, annotated TCRs were further analysed by specific ORF or by position within an ORF. Depth was the summed frequency of annotated unique rearrangements, while breadth was defined as annotated unique rearrangements over total unique productive rearrangements. TCR breadth was compared between groups using two-sided Wilcoxon rank-sum tests. TCRdb obtained this table from immuneACCESS and retained in-frame rearrangements with V and J assigned. These tables miss some clones; where compared with another copy, unresolved V genes account for less than half of the shortfall, and the remainder is unexplained. Clonal size and the V and J genes are those of that table, whereas D and trimming came from the DNA. The sample has under 95,000 clones on record, approximately 77% of them singletons. Of the sample, about a sixth is held by the ten largest clones.

The source of this sequence is a human donor who had recovered from COVID-19. The sequencing here drew on peripheral blood, taken after recovery from COVID-19.

The encoded CDR3 is CASSLGSFSPQHF. The nucleotide sequence reads TGTGCCAGCAGCTTAGGTTCGTTCTCGCCCCAGCATTTT. The chain was built from TRBV6-2 or TRBV6-3 and TRBJ1-5; no D gene call is confident. CDR1 MNHEY and CDR2 SVGEGT are derived from the germline V gene. V drops 6 bases and J drops 9 bases, leaving 15 bases in between. The CDR3 starts with the cysteine, ends with the phenylalanine, and has 13 residues. Only the CDR3 portion is preserved as DNA: 39 bases, with reading frame beginning at the first base.